Listed below are T cell receptor beta chains from one sample, sequenced in a study of blood T cell repertoires in COVID-19. Profiled with immunoSEQ multiplex PCR; TCRdb holds only in-frame clones, not every one. The data contain over 200,000 clones, approximately 85% of them singletons. Material for sequencing was PBMCs or T cells enriched from blood (not recorded which). These receptors were collected from a woman in her 50s who had recovered from COVID-19. Each CDR3 is given with its conserved first and last residue. D genes are given only for firm matches. Rows give clone size only sometimes, using once, few, many, or a class for an expanded clone.

TRBV27,TRBD2,.,TRBJ2-1,CASSSIWAGGNEQFF,TGTGCCAGCAGTTCCATATGGGCGGGAGGCAATGAGCAGTTCTTC
TRBV28,TRBD2,.,TRBJ2-3,CASNQPRQGRGVGQLAGTTDTQYF,TGTGCCAGCAATCAACCTCGACAGGGTAGAGGTGTTGGTCAACTAGCGGGAACCACAGATACGCAGTATTTT
TRBV24-1,.,.,TRBJ1-2,CATSDPHGENYGYTF,TGTGCCACCAGTGATCCCCACGGGGAGAACTATGGCTACACCTTC
TRBV3-1/TRBV3-2,.,.,TRBJ1-2,CASSARGRVGYTF,TGTGCCAGCTCGGCCCGGGGTCGGGTTGGCTACACCTTC
TRBV9,.,.,TRBJ2-7,CASSFEGTSYEQYF,TGTGCCAGCAGCTTTGAGGGGACAAGCTACGAGCAGTACTTC
TRBV18,TRBD2,.,TRBJ2-5,CASSLWTSGTRETQYF,TGTGCCAGCTCTCTATGGACTAGCGGGACTCGGGAGACCCAGTACTTC
TRBV9,TRBD1,once,TRBJ2-1,CASSVAGGQYNEQFF,TGTGCCAGCAGCGTAGCAGGGGGCCAGTACAATGAGCAGTTCTTC
TRBV7-9,TRBD1,once,TRBJ1-6,CASSSVTGSSYNSPLHF,TGTGCCAGCAGCTCAGTGACAGGGAGCTCCTATAATTCACCCCTCCACTTT
TRBV2,TRBD1,.,TRBJ2-7,CASRGTAYSYEQYF,TGTGCCAGCAGGGGGACAGCCTACTCCTACGAGCAGTACTTC
TRBV3-1/TRBV3-2,.,.,TRBJ1-4,CASSQDQGASEKLFF,TGTGCCAGCAGCCAAGATCAAGGGGCGAGTGAAAAACTGTTTTTT
TRBV5-1,.,.,TRBJ2-1,CASSPVIQGNEQFF,TGCGCCAGCAGCCCTGTAATACAGGGTAATGAGCAGTTCTTC
TRBV6-4,.,.,TRBJ2-1,CASSDPPGEQFF,TGTGCCAGCAGTGACCCACCGGGGGAGCAGTTCTTC
TRBV28,.,once,TRBJ1-1,CASSFFRQGAGGNTEAFF,TGTGCCAGCAGTTTCTTCCGGCAGGGAGCGGGTGGGAACACTGAAGCTTTCTTT
TRBV7-9,.,.,TRBJ1-1,CASSLVLGEAFF,TGTGCCAGCAGCTTAGTCCTAGGTGAAGCTTTCTTT
TRBV27,TRBD2,.,TRBJ2-7,CASSKLAGSFEQYF,TGTGCCAGCAGCAAACTAGCGGGCTCTTTCGAGCAGTACTTC
TRBV18,TRBD2,.,TRBJ2-3,CASSQGVSGREDTQYF,TGTGCCAGCTCACAAGGAGTTAGCGGGAGAGAAGATACGCAGTATTTT
TRBV3-1/TRBV3-2,.,.,TRBJ1-4,CASSPQLPGVGEKLFF,TGTGCCAGCAGCCCGCAACTACCAGGGGTCGGTGAAAAACTGTTTTTT
TRBV7-8,TRBD1,.,TRBJ2-7,CASSPRDRGTEQYF,TGTGCCAGCAGCCCCCGGGACAGGGGTACTGAGCAGTACTTC
TRBV18,.,once,TRBJ2-5,CASSPDGRIGLQETQYF,TGTGCCAGCTCACCAGATGGCAGGATTGGCCTTCAAGAGACCCAGTACTTC
TRBV7-6,TRBD1,.,TRBJ1-2,CASSIGTGNYGYTF,TGTGCCAGCAGCATTGGGACAGGGAACTATGGCTACACCTTC